This TCR beta chain was sequenced during a study of T cell clones after liver transplantation. Study-wide background: A pre-transplant mixed lymphocyte reaction with TCRbeta sequencing defined graft-donor-reactive clones followed in post-transplant blood. Tolerant meant at least one year fully off immunosuppression without liver enzymes above twice normal.

Study-wide points: These preliminary findings come from unstandardized post-transplant sampling times.

The repertoire was sequenced with immunoSEQ multiplex PCR; TCRdb's copy has only in-frame clones and lacks some. The table lists more than 15,000 clones, over 75% of them singletons, with over 10% in the top ten. J was trimmed by 4 bases and V by 3 bases; bases with no gene match: 2. Looked up from germline, CDR1 is MNHEY and CDR2 is SMNVEV (reference sequence). The CDR3 sequence is 14 residues long. About this clone itself: The antigen remains unidentified.

Sorting of unstimulated PBMCs yielded separate CD3+CD4+ and CD3+CD8+ fractions. The rearrangement uses TRBV27 and TRBJ2-3, with 9 bases matching TRBD2. Sequencing was performed on CD8+ T cells from blood, taken before liver transplant. The receptor was isolated from a human donor who received a liver transplant. The CDR3 protein is CASSFSGSSDTQYF. DNA for the CDR3: TGTGCCAGCAGTTTTAGCGGGAGCTCAGATACGCAGTATTTT.